One TCR beta chain is described in this entry. This clonotype appeared a few times. There is no known antigen for this receptor. No base quality values were provided; no much bigger clone lies one nucleotide off. Sequenced on an Illumina HiSeq 2500. TCR beta libraries were prepared by quantitative 5'-RACE with molecular barcodes. Turning to the authors' computational methods: Disease-linked TCR variants were identified with a new computational method built on a probabilistic model of VDJ rearrangement. TCRdb applied fastp at Q25 and MiXCR to the public reads, then kept only in-frame beta chains. For every CDR3 protein sequence, its rows merge into one entry that carries the most common genes and DNA. TCRdb, rather than the study authors, made the V and J calls. The sample table records 100,000 to 150,000 distinct CDR3 sequences; approximately 14% of these occur just once. Roughly 3% of the sample is taken by the ten largest.

The data belong to a study of CD8 T cells in ankylosing spondylitis (dated by TCRdb to 2017 to 2019). For the study in its entirety: The study set out to find disease-linked TCR variants by profiling T cell receptor beta repertoires in ankylosing spondylitis patients and healthy donors. In total, the full study cohort was made up of approximately 99 healthy donors and 25 ankylosing spondylitis patients. Peripheral blood was sampled, and synovial fluid was also collected from ankylosing spondylitis patients. Beyond this particular receptor, the publication reports: The disease-linked clones were reported to be significantly enriched in matched synovial fluid samples from ankylosing spondylitis patients. Some of the motif variants had been reported before in the synovial fluid and blood of reactive arthritis patients, a finding that suggests common disease-initiation mechanisms. In peripheral blood, the disease-linked clones were found at relatively low frequencies and had a CD8+ phenotype. A TCR beta motif made up of seven or eight highly homologous amino acid variants appeared to be characteristic of blood from ankylosing spondylitis patients.

Looking up the germline V gene yields CDR1 SGHRS and CDR2 YFSETQ. There are 14 amino acids in the CDR3, from cysteine to phenylalanine inclusive. The entry retains the CDR3 DNA only, 42 bases that are in frame from base 1. Compared with germline, V lacks 0 bases and J lacks 3 bases; bases without a gene match: 1. This TCR was sampled from a female donor with ankylosing spondylitis or in good health (not recorded which). The chain is made from TRBV5-1 and TRBJ2-7, with 9 bases matching TRBD1. The material sequenced was blood, either unsorted or a sorted T cell fraction (not recorded which). The CDR3: CASSLDRGHYEQYF. DNA sequence: TGCGCCAGCAGCTTGGACAGGGGGCACTACGAGCAGTACTTC.